A single sample gave rise to the 13 T cell receptor beta chains below, sequenced in a study of response to subunit inactivated influenza vaccine. TCRdb re-called the RT-PCR reads with MiXCR, one entry per CDR3 protein. The sample consists of about 610,000 distinct CDR3 sequences, approximately 15% of them appearing once. The sample consisted of PBMCs from blood, taken approximately 12 days after vaccination. The receptors stem from a man in his fifties who received an inactivated influenza vaccine.

The chain recombines TRBV30 with TRBJ2-5; 7 bases fit TRBD1. The V and J ends lost 2 bases and 2 bases, in that order; junction bases with no gene match: 5. CDR3 length equals 14 residues. Germline CDR1 and CDR2: GTSNPN and SVGIG (reference sequence). In DNA form, the CDR3 reads TGTGCCTGGAGTCGTGGACAGGTACAAGAGACCCAGTACTTC. Its protein is CAWSRGQVQETQYF.

This clonotype was seen at least ten times. The chain couples TRBV7-2 to TRBJ2-7; D gene uncertain. The ends were cut back, 1 base at V and 6 bases at J, with 13 bases in the middle. Germline V gene lookup returns CDR1 SGHTA and CDR2 FQGNSA. The length of the CDR3 is 14 residues. In DNA, the CDR3 is TGTGCCAGCAGCTTAGGTTCTGGAGCCGTCGAGCAGTACTTC. Translated, it gives CASSLGSGAVEQYF.

There are many counts of this clonotype. This sequence joins TRBV5-1 and TRBJ2-3, with 10 bases fitting TRBD1. V lost 4 bases to trimming and J lost 3 bases; unmatched junction nucleotides: 8. The CDR3 runs to 16 residues. The germline gives CDR1 SGHRS, CDR2 YFSETQ. The CDR3 DNA sequence: TGCGCCAGCAGCCACGGACAGGGGGGACGGACAGATACGCAGTATTTT. It encodes CASSHGQGGRTDTQYF.

As concerns this clonotype: The junction departs from germline at one end; a sequencing error may be responsible. CDR3: CASTEDRSTDTQYF. In DNA form, the CDR3 reads TGTGCCAGCACTGAAGATCGGAGCACAGATACGCAGTATTTT. The V gene is TRBV6-1, the J gene TRBJ2-3; D not certain. The CDR3 length is 14 residues. CDR1 is MNHNS, CDR2 SASEGT, per germline.

This chain connects TRBV7-2 to TRBJ2-5; 8 bases agree with TRBD1. The CDR3 consists of 15 residues. Germline V gene sequence: CDR1 SGHTA, CDR2 FQGNSA. V was pared by 5 bases and J by 3 bases, with 8 bases of the junction left unmatched. DNA of the CDR3: TGTGCCAGCAGCACGCCTCAGGGGGCGAAAGAGACCCAGTACTTC. Its protein is CASSTPQGAKETQYF.

The DNA for the CDR3 is TGTGCCAGCAGTGAATCCGGTTTGCGAGGCTACACCTTC. Translated, it gives CASSESGLRGYTF. This chain joins TRBV25-1 and TRBJ1-2, with D unresolved. There are 13 residues in the CDR3. The germline V gene encodes CDR1 MGHDK and CDR2 SYGVNS. The V end was cut by 1 base, the J end by 8 bases, with 11 bases between.

This clonotype was seen ten or more times. The CDR3 sequence is CASSFSTGSNEKLFF. The DNA of the CDR3 is TGTGCCAGCAGTTTTTCGACAGGGAGTAATGAAAAACTGTTTTTT. The J gene is TRBJ1-4, the V gene TRBV12-3 or TRBV12-4; 7 nucleotides align to TRBD1. V dropped 3 bases and J dropped 4; count of bases not matched to a gene: 5. CDR3 length: 15 residues.

The chain is built from TRBV28 and TRBJ2-7; D uncertain. Per the germline V gene, CDR1 is MDHEN and CDR2 is SYDVKM. This CDR3 is built from 14 residues. The V gene lost 4 bases and the J gene lost 3 bases, with 13 bases spanning the gap. The CDR3, as DNA: TGTGCCAGCAGTTCACAGAATCCCTACTACGAGCAGTACTTC. It codes for CASSSQNPYYEQYF.

The chain combines TRBV2 with TRBJ2-5, with a tentative D call TRBD2 (5 bases). Per the germline V gene, CDR1 is SNHLY and CDR2 is FYNNEI. V gave up 8 bases and J gave up 2 bases, with 15 bases separating them. This CDR3 is built from 14 residues. The CDR3, as DNA: TGTGCCAGCTCCGAAGGAGGAGCGCAAGAGACCCAGTACTTC. Its translation: CASSEGGAQETQYF.

The sample holds many counts of this clonotype. The CDR3 coding sequence is TGTGCCAGCAGCTGGGGACTAGCGTCCTACGAGCAGTACTTC. It yields the protein CASSWGLASYEQYF. V gene TRBV7-2 combines with J gene TRBJ2-7; 10 bases are shared with TRBD2. The CDR3 consists of 14 residues. V lost 4 bases to trimming and J lost 1 base; unmatched junction nucleotides: 1. Germline assignment: CDR1 SGHTA and CDR2 FQGNSA.

The chain has TRBV4-3 and TRBJ2-7; D not resolved. The CDR3 is 15 residues long. Germline assignment: CDR1 LGHNA and CDR2 YSLEER. V was clipped by 0 bases and J by 2 bases, with 11 bases between them. The CDR3 nucleotides read TGCGCCAGCAGCCAAGATCTCACCCGACCCTACGAGCAGTACTTC. Amino acids: CASSQDLTRPYEQYF.

J is TRBJ1-5 and V is TRBV12-3 or TRBV12-4; no firm D call. The CDR3 is 15 residues long. Deletions cut 2 bases from V and 4 bases from J, with 12 bases between. CDR3 amino acids: CASSLRRSENQPQHF. CDR3 in DNA: TGTGCCAGCAGTTTAAGACGTTCTGAAAATCAGCCCCAGCATTTT.

V and J are TRBV5-4 and TRBJ1-5; 8 bases align to TRBD1. J gave up 8 bases and V 5 bases, and 9 bases lay outside the gene matches. This CDR3 is 14 amino acids long. CDR1 SGHNT and CDR2 YYREEE come from the germline V gene (reference sequence). This CDR3 is CASSRQGIREPQHF. CDR3 nucleotides: TGTGCCAGCAGTCGACAGGGGATCCGAGAGCCCCAGCATTTT.